These T cell receptor beta chains were read from a single sample in a study of blood T cell repertoires in COVID-19. Using immunoSEQ multiplex PCR, the repertoire was profiled, and TCRdb retains in-frame clones only, with some absent. The data hold some 300,000 clones, with 85% to 90% observed a single time. Sequencing was performed on peripheral blood. All receptors derive from a woman between 50 and 59 years old with COVID-19, enrolled during active disease. CDR3s include the opening cysteine and the closing phenylalanine or tryptophan. A D gene is named only where the DNA matches it firmly. Rows give clone size only sometimes, using once, few, many, or a class for an expanded clone.

D gene,J gene,clone size,V gene,CDR3 protein,CDR3 DNA
.,TRBJ2-5,.,TRBV27,CASRPAGGETQYF,TGTGCCAGCAGGCCCGCAGGTGGAGAGACCCAGTACTTC
.,TRBJ2-6,.,TRBV7-7,CAISDWANVLTF,TGTGCTATTTCCGACTGGGCCAACGTCCTGACTTTC
.,TRBJ2-2,.,TRBV21-1,CASSKKGEWRQPSTGELFF,TGTGCCAGCAGCAAAAAGGGGGAATGGCGACAGCCGAGCACCGGGGAGCTGTTTTTT
TRBD1,TRBJ2-1,.,TRBV29-1,CSVEHDRVGEQFF,TGCAGCGTTGAACACGACAGGGTCGGCGAGCAGTTCTTC
TRBD2,TRBJ2-1,.,TRBV12-3/TRBV12-4,CASDRRSGDEQFF,TGTGCCAGCGATCGTAGGAGCGGGGATGAGCAGTTCTTC
TRBD1,TRBJ1-6,few,TRBV30,CAWLSGTVNSPLHF,TGTGCCTGGCTGTCCGGGACAGTAAATTCACCCCTCCACTTT
TRBD2,TRBJ2-5,.,TRBV7-9,CASSRWASGGAQYF,TGTGCCAGCAGCCGTTGGGCTAGCGGGGGGGCCCAGTACTTC
TRBD2,TRBJ2-1,once,TRBV9,CASTPSGLAGYNEQFF,TGTGCCAGCACCCCCAGCGGGCTAGCGGGTTACAATGAGCAGTTCTTC
.,TRBJ1-1,.,TRBV7-9,CASMLGFFTEAFF,TGTGCCAGCATGCTCGGGTTTTTCACTGAAGCTTTCTTT
TRBD1,TRBJ1-6,.,TRBV30,CAWKRQGYNSPLHF,TGTGCCTGGAAACGACAGGGGTATAATTCACCCCTCCACTTT
.,TRBJ2-4,.,TRBV12-5,CASARGQTAKNIQYF,TGTGCTAGTGCCCGCGGGCAGACCGCCAAAAACATTCAGTACTTC
TRBD2,TRBJ2-7,.,TRBV27,CASSLSSGRALSYEQYF,TGTGCCAGCAGTTTATCGAGCGGGAGGGCCTTATCCTACGAGCAGTACTTC
TRBD2,TRBJ2-1,.,TRBV15,CATSRPTSGRAGEQFF,TGTGCCACCAGCAGACCTACTAGCGGGAGGGCCGGTGAGCAGTTCTTC